The 32 T cell receptor beta chains in this list originate from one sample, sequenced in a study of blood T cell repertoires in COVID-19. Data came from immunoSEQ multiplex PCR; TCRdb stores just in-frame clones and leaves some out. The profile covers roughly 250,000 clones, with more than 75% appearing a single time and under 2% taken by the ten largest. Material for sequencing was PBMCs or T cells enriched from blood (not recorded which). The receptors come from a woman aged 45-60 years who had recovered from COVID-19.

V usage is TRBV12-1 and J usage is TRBJ1-6; the D call in the table, TRBD1, was not verified against the DNA. TRBV12-1 has pseudogene status. CDR3 length equals 19 residues. Written as DNA, the CDR3 is TGTGCCAGCAGCTTTGGGCCCTACAGGGAGCTAGTTCCGGATTCACCCCTCCACTTT. Translated, it gives CASSFGPYRELVPDSPLHF.

The V call is TRBV4-3, the J call TRBJ2-4; 13 bases align to TRBD2. The germline CDR1 and CDR2 sequences are LGHNA and YSLEER. Germline trimming cut 1 base from V and 6 bases from J; bases unmatched to any gene: 6. This CDR3 is built from 17 residues. Here the CDR3 DNA reads TGCGCCAGCAGCCAAGTACTAGCGGGAGGGCCAGGAAACATTCAGTACTTC. This gives the protein CASSQVLAGGPGNIQYF.

This chain connects TRBV30 to TRBJ1-2; D is unclear. V shed 0 bases and J shed 6 bases, with 11 bases lying between them. This CDR3 contains 13 residues. Germline-derived CDR1 and CDR2 are GTSNPN and SVGIG (reference sequence). CDR3 bases: TGTGCCTGGAGTGTACCGGGGTGGGATGGCTACACCTTC. Protein product: CAWSVPGWDGYTF.

V is TRBV2 and J is TRBJ1-2, with TRBD1 identical over 9 bases. Germline values: CDR1 SNHLY, CDR2 FYNNEI. Unmatched junction bases numbered 6, after V lost 4 bases and J lost 6 bases. The length of the CDR3 is 14 residues. The CDR3 reads CASSAGTGINGYTF. CDR3 DNA: TGTGCCAGCAGTGCGGGGACAGGGATTAATGGCTACACCTTC.

This clone has only one observation. V gene TRBV3-1 (or the pseudogene TRBV3-2) combines with J gene TRBJ2-1; weak D call: TRBD2 (6 bases). This CDR3 contains 15 residues. The ends were cut back, 3 bases at V and 8 bases at J, with 17 bases in the middle. Germline V gene data show CDR1 as LGHDT and CDR2 as YNNKEL (reference sequence). The CDR3 DNA sequence: TGTGCCAGCAGCCACGTTCCGGAGGGGATCGATGAGCAGTTCTTC. The encoded protein is CASSHVPEGIDEQFF.

This sequence joins TRBV11-2 and TRBJ2-1, with 8 bases matching TRBD2. The CDR3 is 15 residues long. CDR1 and CDR2 from the germline V gene are SGHAT and FQNNGV. The trim removed 3 bases at V and 6 bases at J, leaving 7 bases unmatched. Written as DNA, the CDR3 is TGTGCCAGCAGCTTCGGCAGCGGGAGATCCAATGAGCAGTTCTTC. It specifies CASSFGSGRSNEQFF.

A single count supports this clone. This chain joins TRBV19 and TRBJ2-7, with 7 positions matching TRBD1. The germline V gene has CDR1 LNHDA and CDR2 SQIVND (reference sequence). V lost 6 bases to trimming and J lost 1 base; unmatched junction nucleotides: 6. The CDR3 covers 14 residues. This CDR3 is CASSKRQGSYEQYF. CDR3 DNA: TGTGCCAGTAGCAAGAGACAGGGATCCTACGAGCAGTACTTC.

V is TRBV12-3 or TRBV12-4 and J is TRBJ2-7; no reliable D call. Trimming removed 3 bases from V and 3 bases from J, with 9 bases in between. This CDR3 is built from 13 residues. CDR3 protein: CASSFPGFYEQYF. CDR3 bases: TGTGCCAGCAGTTTCCCAGGATTCTACGAGCAGTACTTC.

This rearrangement joins TRBV15 to TRBJ1-1, with D tentatively TRBD1 (5 bases). The V and J ends lost 0 bases and 1 base respectively, with 9 bases between them. This CDR3 is built from 15 residues. CDR1 and CDR2 from the germline V gene are LNHNV and YYDKDF (reference sequence). The CDR3 DNA sequence: TGTGCCACCAGCAGAGACACAGGAACGAACACTGAAGCTTTCTTT. Its translation: CATSRDTGTNTEAFF. The whole variable domain, remainder taken from reference TRBV15 and TRBJ1-1, is DAMVIQNPRYQVTQFGKPVTLSCSQTLNHNVMYWYQQKSSQAPKLLFHYYDKDFNNEADTPDNFQSRRPNTSFCFLDIRSPGLGDTAMYLCATSRDTGTNTEAFFGQGTRLTVV.

This chain links TRBV3-1 (or the pseudogene TRBV3-2) with TRBJ1-2; tentatively, D is TRBD1 (6 bases). The CDR3 sequence is 14 residues long. Germline loops: CDR1 LGHDT, CDR2 YNNKEL (reference sequence). The V end was cut by 2 bases, the J end by 4 bases, with 11 bases between. The CDR3 spells CASSQQGISYGYTF. The CDR3 DNA reads TGTGCCAGCAGCCAACAGGGGATCAGCTATGGCTACACCTTC.

This clone appeared a few times. The J gene is TRBJ1-1, the V gene TRBV5-1; no firm D call. Trimming took off 0 bases at V and 1 base at J, with 4 bases between the two ends. Germline values: CDR1 SGHRS, CDR2 YFSETQ. The CDR3 runs 13 residues. The CDR3: CASSLDRNTEAFF. The CDR3 region has the DNA TGCGCCAGCAGCTTGGACAGGAACACTGAAGCTTTCTTT. Combining the CDR3 with reference TRBV5-1 and TRBJ1-1 gives the whole variable domain KAGVTQTPRYLIKTRGQQVTLSCSPISGHRSVSWYQQTPGQGLQFLFEYFSETQRNKGNFPGRFSGRQFSNSRSEMNVSTLELGDSALYLCASSLDRNTEAFFGQGTRLTVV.

The chain combines TRBV12-5 with TRBJ1-5, with 10 bases fitting TRBD1. The V gene's germline CDR1 is LGHNT and CDR2 FRNRAP. V was clipped by 0 bases and J by 2 bases; unmatched bases: 10. The CDR3 is 19 residues long. Here the CDR3 DNA reads TGTGCTAGTGGTTTGGTACCCGAGACAGGGGGCTTTGGCAATCAGCCCCAGCATTTT. The encoded protein is CASGLVPETGGFGNQPQHF.

The V call is TRBV27, the J call TRBJ2-4, with D tentatively TRBD1 (6 bases). CDR3 length: 15 residues. Germline CDR1 reads MNHEY; CDR2 reads SMNVEV (reference sequence). The V end was cut by 6 bases, the J end by 0 bases, with 12 bases between. The DNA for the CDR3 is TGTGCCAGCAGGCCGGGACACTTAGCCAAAAACATTCAGTACTTC. This translates into CASRPGHLAKNIQYF.

The chain carries TRBV20-1 and TRBJ2-1; 13 bases line up with TRBD2. V shed 3 bases, J shed 9 bases, and the junction held 8 bases outside the gene matches. The germline gives CDR1 DFQATT, CDR2 SNEGSKA (reference sequence). The CDR3 has 15 amino acids. The CDR3 loop is CSASPLAGGKSEQFF. The CDR3 bases are TGCAGTGCTAGTCCACTAGCGGGAGGGAAAAGTGAGCAGTTCTTC.

The genes are TRBV13 and TRBJ2-3; 10 bases are a match to TRBD1. J lost 4 bases, V lost 4 bases, and 5 bases had no gene match. Looked up from germline, CDR1 is PRHDT and CDR2 is FYEKMQ (reference sequence). The CDR3 is 15 amino acids. The CDR3 nucleotides read TGTGCCAGCAGCTCCGGGACAGGGGTGCCAGATACGCAGTATTTT. It specifies CASSSGTGVPDTQYF. Complete variable domain (other parts from reference TRBV13 and TRBJ2-3): AAGVIQSPRHLIKEKRETATLKCYPIPRHDTVYWYQQGPGQDPQFLISFYEKMQSDKGSIPDRFSAQQFSDYHSELNMSSLELGDSALYFCASSSGTGVPDTQYFGPGTRLTVL.

V usage is TRBV5-1 and J usage is TRBJ2-3, with 10 bases aligning to TRBD2. The germline CDR1 and CDR2 sequences are SGHRS and YFSETQ. V shed 0 bases, J shed 1 base, and the junction held 5 bases outside the gene matches. CDR3 length: 17 residues. CDR3 sequence: CASSLAGLAIGTDTQYF. CDR3 DNA sequence: TGCGCCAGCAGCTTGGCGGGACTAGCGATAGGCACAGATACGCAGTATTTT.

The chain uses TRBV28 and TRBJ1-2, with a possible D match to TRBD1 (6 bases). Trimming pared 7 bases from V and 3 bases from J, leaving 18 bases between. The CDR3 has 15 amino acids. Germline V gene data show CDR1 as MDHEN and CDR2 as SYDVKM. CDR3 sequence: CASIPKPDRDYGYTF. DNA for the CDR3: TGTGCCAGCATCCCTAAACCGGACAGAGACTATGGCTACACCTTC.

The chain carries TRBV11-2 and TRBJ2-1; 8 positions match TRBD2. The trim removed 3 bases at V and 3 bases at J, leaving 7 bases unmatched. The CDR3 is 16 residues long. Germline CDR1 is SGHAT and CDR2 is FQNNGV. As DNA, the CDR3 is TGTGCCAGCAGCTTTAGCGGGACAACTATCTACAATGAGCAGTTCTTC. Translating gives CASSFSGTTIYNEQFF.

This clone was recorded once. The genes are TRBV27 and TRBJ2-1, with D possibly TRBD1 on 6 matching bases. This CDR3 contains 14 residues. Trimming took off 5 bases at V and 6 bases at J, with 14 bases between the two ends. CDR1 and CDR2 from the germline V gene are MNHEY and SMNVEV (reference sequence). Written as DNA, the CDR3 is TGTGCCAGCAGTACGCGGACAGTAGGCAATGAGCAGTTCTTC. Residues: CASSTRTVGNEQFF.

This rearrangement joins TRBV19 to TRBJ1-6; 10 nucleotides agree with TRBD1. Germline CDR1 is LNHDA and CDR2 is SQIVND (reference sequence). This CDR3 has 13 residues. The junction had 6 bases not matched to a gene; V was cut back by 10 bases and J by 9 bases. This CDR3 reads CATTGQGFSPLHF. DNA of the CDR3: TGTGCCACCACGGGACAGGGGTTTTCACCCCTCCACTTT.

This clone was found a few times. The J gene is TRBJ2-7, the V gene TRBV29-1, with TRBD1 identical over 7 bases. This CDR3 contains 13 residues. Germline lookup yields CDR1 SQVTM and CDR2 ANQGSEA. V was clipped by 7 bases and J by 6 bases; unmatched bases: 12. The CDR3 DNA is TGCAGCGCTCGACAGGGAAGAATGTCCGAGCAGTACTTC. Encoded protein: CSARQGRMSEQYF.

J is TRBJ1-4 and V is TRBV11-2, with TRBD1 matching over 8 bases. The CDR3 has 13 amino acids. The germline V gene encodes CDR1 SGHAT and CDR2 FQNNGV. V gave up 5 bases and J gave up 8 bases; unmatched junction bases: 4. CDR3 nucleotide sequence: TGTGCCAGCAGCACGGACAGGGCCGAAAAACTGTTTTTT. Its translation is CASSTDRAEKLFF.

The chain uses TRBV5-1 and TRBJ1-2, with 8 bases that match TRBD1. The CDR3 extends over 15 amino acids. The germline CDR1 and CDR2 sequences are SGHRS and YFSETQ. J lost 1 base, V lost 0 bases, and 2 bases had no gene match. The CDR3 here is CASSLGTGHNYGYTF. The CDR3 nucleotides read TGCGCCAGCAGCTTGGGGACAGGGCATAACTATGGCTACACCTTC.

This clone has only one observation. This chain connects TRBV4-2 to TRBJ2-2; 9 bases map to TRBD1. The V gene end was trimmed by 4 bases and the J gene end by 9 bases; junction bases not matched to a gene: 15. This CDR3 has 17 residues. The germline V gene encodes CDR1 LGHNA and CDR2 YNFKEQ. The CDR3 bases are TGTGCCAGCAGCCGAGACCCGGGACAGGGTATGGACCGGGAGCTGTTTTTT. Encoded protein: CASSRDPGQGMDRELFF.

The rearrangement uses TRBV3-1 (or the pseudogene TRBV3-2) and TRBJ2-7, with 9 bases identical to TRBD2. The junction had 8 bases not matched to a gene; V was cut back by 4 bases and J by 4 bases. The CDR3 has 15 amino acids. CDR1 is LGHDT, CDR2 YNNKEL, per germline (reference sequence). DNA for the CDR3: TGTGCCAGCAGCCTTAGCGGGAGTGGTGGTTACGAGCAGTACTTC. Its translation: CASSLSGSGGYEQYF.

CDR3 protein: CASSLAGGRTGELFF. The CDR3 coding sequence is TGTGCCAGCAGCTTGGCAGGGGGCCGAACCGGGGAGCTGTTTTTT. V gene TRBV5-4 combines with J gene TRBJ2-2; 8 positions match TRBD1. Germline V CDR1 and CDR2: SGHNT, YYREEE (reference sequence). The V segment lost 0 bases and the J segment 5 bases; nucleotides outside the gene matches: 3. CDR3 length: 15 residues.

V gene TRBV18 combines with J gene TRBJ2-5; D gene ambiguous. Per the germline V gene, CDR1 is KGHSH and CDR2 is LQKENI. The CDR3 loop spans 13 amino acids. Trimming took 6 bases from V and 1 from J, leaving 9 bases between them. The CDR3 spells CASSQSAQETQYF. As DNA, the CDR3 is TGTGCCAGCTCCCAGTCCGCCCAAGAGACCCAGTACTTC.

V gene TRBV19 combines with J gene TRBJ1-3; D ambiguous. V lost 3 bases and J lost 7, with 13 bases in between. This CDR3 is built from 14 residues. The germline gives CDR1 LNHDA, CDR2 SQIVND (reference sequence). As DNA, the CDR3 is TGTGCCAGTAGTATTTCTCCACTCGCCAACACCATATATTTT. Residues: CASSISPLANTIYF.

This chain joins TRBV18 and TRBJ2-1, with D possibly being TRBD1 (5 bases). Germline V gene sequence: CDR1 KGHSH, CDR2 LQKENI. Deletions cut 6 bases from V and 0 bases from J, with 12 bases between. The CDR3 runs 15 residues. The CDR3 sequence is CASSSAGNSYNEQFF. CDR3 coding DNA: TGTGCCAGCTCGTCCGCAGGGAACTCCTACAATGAGCAGTTCTTC. The full variable domain, its missing parts supplied by reference TRBV18 and TRBJ2-1, is NAGVMQNPRHLVRRRGQEARLRCSPMKGHSHVYWYRQLPEEGLKFMVYLQKENIIDESGMPKERFSAEFPKEGPSILRIQQVVRGDSAAYFCASSSAGNSYNEQFFGPGTRLTVL.

The chain combines TRBV28 with TRBJ2-3, with 10 bases matching TRBD2. This CDR3 is 16 amino acids long. J gave up 5 bases and V 5 bases, and 10 bases lay outside the gene matches. CDR1 is MDHEN, CDR2 SYDVKM, per germline. CDR3 loop: CASSQNVAGGGDTQYF. CDR3 in DNA: TGTGCCAGCAGTCAAAACGTAGCGGGAGGAGGAGATACGCAGTATTTT. Full variable domain (remainder filled in from reference TRBV28 and TRBJ2-3): DVKVTQSSRYLVKRTGEKVFLECVQDMDHENMFWYRQDPGLGLRLIYFSYDVKMKEKGDIPEGYSVSREKKERFSLILESASTNQTSMYLCASSQNVAGGGDTQYFGPGTRLTVL.

The chain employs TRBV2 and TRBJ1-4, with D tentatively TRBD1 (6 bases). V was pared by 3 bases and J by 3 bases, with 11 bases between. CDR1 SNHLY and CDR2 FYNNEI come from the germline V gene. CDR3 length: 15 residues. CDR3 in amino acids: CASSDTGSANEKLFF. DNA of the CDR3: TGTGCCAGCAGTGATACAGGGTCGGCTAATGAAAAACTGTTTTTT.

The chain carries TRBV5-6 and TRBJ1-1; 11 positions match TRBD1. V was pared by 3 bases and J by 6 bases, with 4 bases of the junction left unmatched. The length of the CDR3 is 14 residues. Germline CDR1 reads SGHDT; CDR2 reads YYEEEE. The CDR3 is CASSSDRGLAEAFF. In nucleotides, the CDR3 is TGTGCCAGCAGCTCGGACAGGGGGCTGGCTGAAGCTTTCTTT.